These 26 T cell receptor beta chains were all obtained from the same sample, sequenced in a study of shared clonotypes between healthy human individuals. Only in-frame clones appear in the TCRdb table, and some are missing; sequencing was by immunoSEQ multiplex PCR. Here the sample spans roughly 890,000 clones, more than 85% being singletons. The naive CD8 subset, CD45RO-negative cells positively selected for CCR7, excluded terminally differentiated effector memory CD45RA+ cells. The sequenced sample was naive CD8+ T cells sorted from blood. Every receptor here comes from a man aged 25-45 years in good health.

J is TRBJ2-1 and V is TRBV20-1, with a possible D match to TRBD1 (6 bases). This CDR3 is built from 11 residues. Germline V gene sequence: CDR1 DFQATT, CDR2 SNEGSKA (reference sequence). V lost 6 bases and J 8 bases, leaving 11 bases between the germline ends. CDR3 bases: TGCAGTGCCGCAGGGGTCGATGAGCAGTTCTTC. It encodes CSAAGVDEQFF.

Notes on this clone: One end of the junction varies from germline; a read error may be responsible. The chain joins TRBV25-1 to TRBJ2-7; no clear D. Germline CDR1 MGHDK, CDR2 SYGVNS. The CDR3 runs to 12 residues. The CDR3 loop reads CASSEFTYKQYF. In DNA, the CDR3 is TGTGCCAGCAGTGAATTTACCTACAAGCAGTACTTC.

The rearrangement links TRBV10-3 to TRBJ2-4, with 7 bases identical to TRBD1. Germline CDR1 reads ENHRY; CDR2 reads SYGVKD. This CDR3 has 13 amino acids. After removal of 10 bases from V and 8 bases from J, the junction contained 11 bases not matched to a gene. CDR3 amino acids: CATATDRWDIQYF. The DNA for the CDR3 is TGTGCCACCGCCACGGACAGGTGGGACATTCAGTACTTC.

The chain joins TRBV7-6 to TRBJ2-7, with 7 bases fitting TRBD1. This CDR3 is built from 13 residues. V shed 5 bases and J 6 bases; nucleotides not matched to a gene: 7. The germline CDR1 and CDR2 sequences are SGHVS and FNYEAQ. The CDR3 DNA sequence: TGTGCCAGCAGCCGATCCGCAGGGGGCGAGCAGTACTTC. Translating it yields CASSRSAGGEQYF.

The J gene is TRBJ2-2, the V gene TRBV14, with TRBD2 matching 7 bases. Unmatched junction bases numbered 9, after V lost 2 bases and J lost 3 bases. Germline V gene lookup returns CDR1 SGHDN and CDR2 FVKESK. CDR3 length: 17 amino acids. CDR3 sequence reads: CASSQYRGRAYTGELFF. The CDR3 nucleotides read TGTGCCAGCAGCCAATACCGAGGGAGGGCCTACACCGGGGAGCTGTTTTTT.

The rearrangement joins TRBV5-1 to TRBJ2-1, with D maybe TRBD1 (6 bases). The germline V gene encodes CDR1 SGHRS and CDR2 YFSETQ. Trimming left V 4 bases short and J 1 base short, with 12 bases between. The CDR3 consists of 15 residues. This chain's CDR3 is CASSQTGVSYNEQFF. CDR3 DNA sequence: TGCGCCAGCAGCCAGACAGGAGTGTCCTACAATGAGCAGTTCTTC. Combining the CDR3 with reference TRBV5-1 and TRBJ2-1 gives the whole variable domain KAGVTQTPRYLIKTRGQQVTLSCSPISGHRSVSWYQQTPGQGLQFLFEYFSETQRNKGNFPGRFSGRQFSNSRSEMNVSTLELGDSALYLCASSQTGVSYNEQFFGPGTRLTVL.

This chain connects TRBV13 to TRBJ2-7; no firm D call. This CDR3 has 13 residues. Germline-derived CDR1 and CDR2 are PRHDT and FYEKMQ (reference sequence). V was trimmed by 1 base and J by 4 bases, leaving 8 bases between them. The CDR3 region has the DNA TGTGCCAGCAGCTTAGAGGGCGTTTACGAGCAGTACTTC. As protein: CASSLEGVYEQYF.

The chain has TRBV7-2 and TRBJ1-5; a possible D gene is TRBD1 (6 bases). The CDR3 has 14 residues. Looked up from germline, CDR1 is SGHTA and CDR2 is FQGNSA. V lost 5 bases, J lost 6 bases, and 14 bases lay in between. This CDR3 is CASSPTGFSQPQHF. In DNA, the CDR3 is TGTGCCAGCAGCCCTACAGGGTTTAGTCAGCCCCAGCATTTT. The full variable domain, rest sourced from reference TRBV7-2 and TRBJ1-5, is GAGVSQSPSNKVTEKGKDVELRCDPISGHTALYWYRQSLGQGLEFLIYFQGNSAPDKSGLPSDRFSAERTGGSVSTLTIQRTQQEDSAVYLCASSPTGFSQPQHFGDGTRLSIL.

This chain uses TRBV28 with TRBJ2-7; possible D gene TRBD2, 5 bases. CDR1 is MDHEN and CDR2 is SYDVKM in the germline V gene. The CDR3 is 14 residues long. Trimming left V 5 bases short and J 0 bases short, with 11 bases between. CDR3 protein: CASSPPGFSYEQYF. Here the CDR3 DNA reads TGTGCCAGCAGTCCTCCGGGATTCTCCTACGAGCAGTACTTC.

The chain couples TRBV11-2 to TRBJ2-5, with D maybe TRBD2 (5 bases). The germline CDR1 and CDR2 sequences are SGHAT and FQNNGV. The CDR3 extends over 13 amino acids. The V gene lost 0 bases and the J gene lost 5 bases, with 7 bases spanning the gap. CDR3 loop: CASSLEGEETQYF. In DNA, the CDR3 is TGTGCCAGCAGCTTAGAGGGAGAGGAGACCCAGTACTTC.

The chain couples TRBV5-6 to TRBJ1-2; D is undetermined. V dropped 0 bases and J dropped 4 bases, with 10 bases sitting between them. Per the germline V gene, CDR1 is SGHDT and CDR2 is YYEEEE. This CDR3 has 14 amino acids. This CDR3 is CASSLGSGFYGYTF. In nucleotides, the CDR3 is TGTGCCAGCAGCTTGGGCAGTGGATTCTATGGCTACACCTTC.

V gene TRBV27 combines with J gene TRBJ1-2; D is possibly TRBD1 (5 bases). Looked up from germline, CDR1 is MNHEY and CDR2 is SMNVEV (reference sequence). V lost 6 bases, J lost 0 bases, and 20 bases lay in between. The CDR3 has 17 residues. This chain's CDR3 is CASSSQGGVYPNYGYTF. The CDR3 DNA reads as TGTGCCAGCAGCTCCCAGGGTGGGGTTTACCCTAACTATGGCTACACCTTC.

The chain has TRBV27 and TRBJ1-5; 7 bases line up with TRBD1. Per germline, CDR1 MNHEY and CDR2 SMNVEV (reference sequence). V shed 4 bases, J shed 6 bases, and the junction held 6 bases outside the gene matches. This CDR3 is 14 amino acids long. CDR3 loop: CASSWQGEAQPQHF. The CDR3 nucleotides are TGTGCCAGCAGTTGGCAGGGGGAGGCTCAGCCCCAGCATTTT.

The V gene is TRBV30, the J gene TRBJ2-5; maybe TRBD1 (6 bases). Trimming cost V 4 bases and J 0 bases, with 21 bases left between them. The CDR3 contains 17 residues. CDR1 and CDR2 (germline): GTSNPN, SVGIG (reference sequence). CDR3: CAWTHLWAGANQETQYF. The DNA of the CDR3 is TGTGCCTGGACCCACCTATGGGCAGGGGCGAACCAAGAGACCCAGTACTTC. Variable domain in full (rest from reference TRBV30 and TRBJ2-5): SQTIHQWPATLVQPVGSPLSLECTVEGTSNPNLYWYRQAAGRGLQLLFYSVGIGQISSEVPQNLSASRPQDRQFILSSKKLLLSDSGFYLCAWTHLWAGANQETQYFGPGTRLLVL.

This clone has a handful of counts. V usage is TRBV7-3 and J usage is TRBJ2-1, with a tentative D call TRBD2 (6 bases). The germline gives CDR1 SGHTA, CDR2 FQGTGA. CDR3 length: 14 amino acids. Trimming pared 3 bases from V and 7 bases from J, leaving 13 bases between. Here the CDR3 reads CASSFGLASNEQFF. DNA for the CDR3: TGTGCCAGCAGCTTCGGGCTAGCGAGTAATGAGCAGTTCTTC.

The chain is built from TRBV6-6 and TRBJ1-5, with TRBD1 identical over 7 bases. This CDR3 is built from 15 residues. The germline V gene encodes CDR1 MNHNY and CDR2 SVGAGI (reference sequence). J was trimmed by 3 bases and V by 1 base; bases with no gene match: 3. The CDR3 protein is CASSYWGTDNQPQHF. The DNA for the CDR3 is TGTGCCAGCAGTTACTGGGGGACAGACAATCAGCCCCAGCATTTT.

This clone appeared a few times. This chain uses TRBV6-5 with TRBJ2-1; 8 positions match TRBD2. This CDR3 spans 13 amino acids. Germline assignment: CDR1 MNHEY and CDR2 SVGAGI. V dropped 0 bases and J dropped 9; count of bases not matched to a gene: 1. CDR3 coding DNA: TGTGCCAGCAGTTACTCGCTAGCGGGTGAGCAGTTCTTC. This codes for CASSYSLAGEQFF.

The chain joins TRBV7-2 to TRBJ2-7; D is undetermined. Trimming took 3 bases from V and 6 from J, leaving 15 bases between them. The CDR3 covers 14 residues. Germline-derived CDR1 and CDR2 are SGHTA and FQGNSA. CDR3 region: CASSFDSGHPEQYF. DNA for the CDR3: TGTGCCAGCAGCTTTGATTCCGGGCACCCCGAGCAGTACTTC. Combining the CDR3 with reference TRBV7-2 and TRBJ2-7 gives the whole variable domain GAGVSQSPSNKVTEKGKDVELRCDPISGHTALYWYRQSLGQGLEFLIYFQGNSAPDKSGLPSDRFSAERTGGSVSTLTIQRTQQEDSAVYLCASSFDSGHPEQYFGPGTRLTVT.

This chain connects TRBV29-1 to TRBJ2-7; D could derive from TRBD1 or TRBD2 (6 bases each). This CDR3 spans 12 amino acids. The germline gives CDR1 SQVTM, CDR2 ANQGSEA. Deletions cut 5 bases from V and 2 bases from J, with 10 bases between. The CDR3 DNA sequence: TGCAGCGTTCGGGGGCACCCCTACGAGCAGTACTTC. It codes for CSVRGHPYEQYF.

The chain carries TRBV4-3 and TRBJ2-1; TRBD2 might be the D (6 bases). The CDR3 runs 17 residues. Germline assignment: CDR1 LGHNA and CDR2 YSLEER. Trimming removed 0 bases at V and 5 bases at J, with 17 bases between. In DNA, the CDR3 is TGCGCCAGCAGCCAAGATCTGGGACGGGAGAATGACAATGAGCAGTTCTTC. Amino acid sequence: CASSQDLGRENDNEQFF.

The chain recombines TRBV10-3 with TRBJ2-2, with D hard to call. Trimming cost V 1 base and J 6 bases, with 15 bases left between them. Germline CDR1 is ENHRY and CDR2 is SYGVKD. CDR3 length equals 16 residues. CDR3 region: CAISELGSLSSGELFF. The CDR3 bases are TGTGCCATCAGTGAGTTAGGCAGCCTCTCTTCCGGGGAGCTGTTTTTT.

The J gene is TRBJ2-7, the V gene TRBV7-9; TRBD2 is a possible D gene (5 bases). V was shortened by 4 bases and J by 7 bases, with 11 bases between the two germline ends. This CDR3 is built from 12 residues. Germline-derived CDR1 and CDR2 are SEHNR and FQNEAQ (reference sequence). DNA of the CDR3: TGTGCCAGCAGCTGGGGTTCGGGAGAGCAGTACTTC. It yields the protein CASSWGSGEQYF.

Only one count was recorded for this clone. V usage is TRBV21-1 and J usage is TRBJ1-5; TRBD1 reflects the table's D call only, with no check against the DNA. TRBV21-1 is a pseudogene segment. The CDR3 extends over 13 amino acids. CDR3 residues: CASFRGDNQPQHF. CDR3 nucleotide sequence: TGTGCCAGTTTCAGGGGGGACAATCAGCCCCAGCATTTT.

The CDR3 DNA reads as TGTGCCAGCAGCCTTTTAGCAGGGGAAGGGCCTGGGGCCAACGTCCTGACTTTC. This sequence encodes CASSLLAGEGPGANVLTF. The chain joins TRBV7-8 to TRBJ2-6; TRBD1 is a possible D gene (6 bases). Germline assignment: CDR1 SGHVS and CDR2 FQNEAQ. There are 18 residues in the CDR3. The V end lost 5 bases, the J end lost 2 bases, and 19 bases lay between the germline ends.

The chain links TRBV5-1 to TRBJ2-3, with D unclear. The CDR3 has 11 residues. In germline, CDR1 is SGHRS, CDR2 YFSETQ. V gave up 1 base and J gave up 5 bases, with 2 bases separating them. The DNA for the CDR3 is TGCGCCAGCAGCTTGTTAGATACGCAGTATTTT. It is translated as CASSLLDTQYF.

The chain uses TRBV5-1 and TRBJ2-7, with 13 bases that match TRBD2. Germline trimming cut 4 bases from V and 4 bases from J; bases unmatched to any gene: 2. Germline CDR1 SGHRS, CDR2 YFSETQ. This CDR3 has 14 residues. The CDR3 DNA sequence: TGCGCCAGCAGCGGGACTAGCGGGACTTACGAGCAGTACTTC. Translation gives CASSGTSGTYEQYF.